This record looks at one T cell receptor (beta chain) sequence and its context. The antigen it binds to is not known. No base quality information exists; no much larger clone differs at one position. Including cysteine and phenylalanine, the CDR3 has 15 amino acids. CDR3 DNA only is kept here, 45 bases in frame from base 1. The junction shows trimming of 4 bases on V and 8 bases on J, and the gene matches do not reach 4 bases of it. Based on the germline V gene, the CDR1 and CDR2 sequences are SGHTA and FQGNSA. During the collection period, no immune events, such as infections, were documented for the healthy donors. To calibrate time-dependent variance in a beta-binomial model of T-cell clone differential abundance, blood repertoires from healthy donors were used as a training cohort. The training cohort included 10 or so healthy donors, of whom 3 were female and 7 were male. An age range of roughly 29 to 70 years, with an average of around 42 years, was recorded for the donors. Whole blood, obtained from a commercial supplier, was collected from each healthy donor at three time points spaced two weeks apart. For immunosequencing, genomic DNA was extracted from whole blood that had not been sorted.

These data come from a study of identifying expanded T cells in peripheral blood (dated by TCRdb to about 2019). A note on the overall study: Technical replicates were generated by sequencing separate aliquots of the same genomic DNA pool, with four replicates compared pairwise. Overall study outcomes, separate from this receptor: Between technical replicates the binomial model flagged roughly 1.1 differentially abundant clones, whereas over around 2 weeks the binomial model flagged about 15 and over roughly 4 weeks 19 to 20. It was expected by the authors that biological variance in healthy repertoires might increase further over much longer intervals, such as months to years. Across all healthy donors, variance in clone template counts between approximately 2-week samples was found to increase significantly with total template count. Both the number of clones called differentially abundant and the false-positive rate were significantly reduced by the beta-binomial model across all healthy-donor time intervals.

TCRbeta CDR3 regions were profiled with the immunoSEQ Assay using bias-controlled multiplex PCR amplification of genomic DNA. Processing in the source paper ran as follows. To quantify the absolute abundance of each unique TCRbeta CDR3 region, the sequences were collapsed and filtered. Two models were used to test differential abundance: a binomial model (Fisher-equivalent) and a beta-binomial model that adds time-dependent variance fitted from healthy donors. Clones with fewer than 5 combined templates were removed, and differential abundance was called for clones with a Benjamini-Hochberg FDR below 0.01. The form v = (b*log(k)+a)^2 was used to model beta-binomial variance as a function of total template count across the two samples. TCRdb provides this immuneACCESS table in a form limited to in-frame rearrangements. Some clones are lacking; in checked studies, under half of them reflect an unresolved V gene, and why the rest are absent is not known. The D gene and trimming were derived from the DNA, and the V and J assignments and clone size from that table. Here the sample has approximately 120,000 clones; about 87% occur a single time. In total, the top ten clones hold about 8.6% of the sample.

The chain was built from TRBV7-2 and TRBJ1-6, and TRBD1 aligns with 11 junction nucleotides. The sequence was collected from a person aged 18 to 70 in good health. The sample was blood. The DNA sequence is as follows: TGTGCCAGCAGCTCCGGACAGGGGGCTTATTCACCCCTCCACTTT. This sequence encodes CASSSGQGAYSPLHF.